This entry features one T cell receptor beta chain sequence. Its recognized antigen is unknown. No much larger clone exists at a distance of one base, and base qualities are not known. RNA was extracted using the RNeasy kit, and about 0.5 to 1 ug of the RNA was reverse transcribed with random hexamers. The immunoSEQ multiplex PCR assay, covering 54 Vbeta and 13 Jbeta segments, was used to amplify TCR beta CDR3 regions. PCR amplification bias was corrected using a synthetic template baseline for primer optimization and computational correction. The paper's processing steps were these. Reads were assigned to V, D and J genes according to IMGT and analyzed in immunoSEQ Analyzer, with only productive sequences retained. Clonality was calculated as one minus the Shannon entropy normalized by log2 of the number of productive unique sequences. Public and private clones were assessed among the 100 most prevalent clones of each patient and control. Clones were defined as Susac-specific if absent from the healthy and MS cohorts, from 900 to 1,300 published viral clones and from other ImmuneACCESS disease sequences. The public reads were reprocessed in TCRdb via fastp at Q25 and MiXCR, keeping in-frame beta chains. Every distinct CDR3 protein forms one entry, paired with its most common genes and DNA. TCRdb's processing, not the authors' own work, is the source of the V and J calls. The table for this sample lists about 140,000 distinct CDR3 sequences; approximately 93% of them were counted only once. The ten largest clones represent over 0.25% of the sample.

Reading from cysteine to phenylalanine, the CDR3 counts 12 amino acids. The entry retains the CDR3 DNA only, 36 bases that are in frame from base 1. Between the V and J ends, shortened by 6 bases and 2 bases respectively, the junction contains 10 bases. CDR1 and CDR2 are read off the germline V gene (reference sequence) as DFQATT and SNEGSKA. High-throughput TCR beta sequencing profiled peripheral blood CD8+ and CD4+ T cells from healthy donors, Susac syndrome patients and multiple sclerosis patients. Healthy donors were age- and sex-matched controls. Bulk CD8+ and CD4+ T cells were purified by magnetic negative isolation, while CD8+ TEMRA cells were enriched using FACS. Blood was collected in EDTA tubes and processed within 24 hours, with PBMCs isolated through density gradient centrifugation. PBMCs intended for TCR sequencing were cryopreserved in liquid nitrogen and were subsequently thawed in a 37 degrees C water bath. Purity of sorted or isolated CD4+, CD8+ and CD8+ TEMRA cells was at least 90%.

This specimen belongs to a study of CD8 T cells in Susac syndrome (dated by TCRdb to the late 2010s). For the wider study: Repertoire sequencing was used to test whether CD8+ T cell activation and differentiation in Susac syndrome was antigen driven. The study compared CD8+ T cell repertoire clonality among roughly 12 healthy donors, around 14 Susac syndrome patients and 15 multiple sclerosis patients.

The study at large found these results: The study acknowledged that relatively few individuals were included in the TCR sequencing and HLA analysis.

The V and J segments used are TRBV20-1 and TRBJ1-1; possibly the D gene is TRBD1, per 5 matching bases. The source of this sequence is a human donor in good health. The source material was CD8+ T cells from PBMCs. The encoded CDR3 is CSAQDINTEAFF. The DNA reads TGCAGTGCCCAGGACATAAACACTGAAGCTTTCTTT.